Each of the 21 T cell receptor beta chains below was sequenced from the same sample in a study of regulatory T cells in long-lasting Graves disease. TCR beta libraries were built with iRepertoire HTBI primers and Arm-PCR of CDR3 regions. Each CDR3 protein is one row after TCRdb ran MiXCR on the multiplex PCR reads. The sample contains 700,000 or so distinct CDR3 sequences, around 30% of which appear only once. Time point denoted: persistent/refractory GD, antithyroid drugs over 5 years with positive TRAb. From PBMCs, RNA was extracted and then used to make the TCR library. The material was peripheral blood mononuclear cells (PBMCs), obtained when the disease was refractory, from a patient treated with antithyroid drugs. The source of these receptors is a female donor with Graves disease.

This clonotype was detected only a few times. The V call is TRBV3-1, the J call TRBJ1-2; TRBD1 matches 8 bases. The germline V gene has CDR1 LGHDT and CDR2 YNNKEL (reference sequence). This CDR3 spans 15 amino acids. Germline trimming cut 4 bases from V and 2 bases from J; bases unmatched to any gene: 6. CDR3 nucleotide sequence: TGTGCCAGCAGCCCTTGGACAGGGCGCAACTATGGCTACACCTTC. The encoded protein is CASSPWTGRNYGYTF.

The CDR3 loop reads CASSLGVAGEGEQYF. The CDR3 nucleotides are TGTGCCAGCAGCTTAGGAGTAGCGGGAGAAGGCGAGCAGTACTTC. The chain joins TRBV7-6 to TRBJ2-7; 9 nucleotides line up with TRBD2. Germline V gene data show CDR1 as SGHVS and CDR2 as FNYEAQ. This CDR3 is 15 amino acids long. Unmatched junction bases numbered 7, after V lost 1 base and J lost 6 bases.

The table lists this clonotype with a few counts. CDR3: CSVEGGTGGAGSPLHF. The CDR3 region has the DNA TGCAGCGTTGAAGGAGGGACAGGGGGCGCAGGTTCACCCCTCCACTTT. The gene calls are TRBV29-1 and TRBJ1-6; 12 positions match TRBD1. The CDR3 is made up of 16 amino acids. Germline V gene data show CDR1 as SQVTM and CDR2 as ANQGSEA. V lost 1 base, J lost 9 bases, and 7 bases stayed unmatched.

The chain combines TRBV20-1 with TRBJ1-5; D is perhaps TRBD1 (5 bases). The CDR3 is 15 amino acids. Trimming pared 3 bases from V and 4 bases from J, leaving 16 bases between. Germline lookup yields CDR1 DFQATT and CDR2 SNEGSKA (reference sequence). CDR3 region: CSARGNEGLNQPQHF. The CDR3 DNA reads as TGCAGTGCTAGGGGAAACGAGGGGCTTAATCAGCCCCAGCATTTT.

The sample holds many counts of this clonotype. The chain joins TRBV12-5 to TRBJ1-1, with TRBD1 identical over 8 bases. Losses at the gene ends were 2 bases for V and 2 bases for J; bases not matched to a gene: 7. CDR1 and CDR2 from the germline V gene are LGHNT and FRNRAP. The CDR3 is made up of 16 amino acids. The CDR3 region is CASGLPDRGINTEAFF. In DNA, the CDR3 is TGTGCTAGTGGTTTGCCAGACAGGGGTATAAACACTGAAGCTTTCTTT.

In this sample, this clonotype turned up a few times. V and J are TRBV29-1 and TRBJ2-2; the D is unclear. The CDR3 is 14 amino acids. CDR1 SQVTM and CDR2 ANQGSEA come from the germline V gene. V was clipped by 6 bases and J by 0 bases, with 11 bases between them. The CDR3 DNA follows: TGCAGCGTGAGGATACCATCGAACACCGGGGAGCTGTTTTTT. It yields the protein CSVRIPSNTGELFF.

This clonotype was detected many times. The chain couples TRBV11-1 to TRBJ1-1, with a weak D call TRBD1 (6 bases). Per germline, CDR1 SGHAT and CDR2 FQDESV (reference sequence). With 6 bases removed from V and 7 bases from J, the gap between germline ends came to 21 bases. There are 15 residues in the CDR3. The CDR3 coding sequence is TGTGCCAGCAGTGGGTCTGGACAGCCGGTGGGTGAAGCTTTCTTT. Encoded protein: CASSGSGQPVGEAFF.

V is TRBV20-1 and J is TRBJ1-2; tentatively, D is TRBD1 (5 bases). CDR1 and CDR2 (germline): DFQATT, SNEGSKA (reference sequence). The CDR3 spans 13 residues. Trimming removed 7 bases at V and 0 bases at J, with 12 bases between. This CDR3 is CSVHPGANYGYTF. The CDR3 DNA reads TGCAGTGTTCACCCGGGGGCTAACTATGGCTACACCTTC.

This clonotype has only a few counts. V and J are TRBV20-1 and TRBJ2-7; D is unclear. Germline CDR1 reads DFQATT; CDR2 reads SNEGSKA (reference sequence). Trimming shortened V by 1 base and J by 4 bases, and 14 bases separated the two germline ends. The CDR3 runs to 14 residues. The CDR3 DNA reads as TGCAGTGCTAGAGGGCAACGGAACGTATACGAGCAGTACTTC. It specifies CSARGQRNVYEQYF.

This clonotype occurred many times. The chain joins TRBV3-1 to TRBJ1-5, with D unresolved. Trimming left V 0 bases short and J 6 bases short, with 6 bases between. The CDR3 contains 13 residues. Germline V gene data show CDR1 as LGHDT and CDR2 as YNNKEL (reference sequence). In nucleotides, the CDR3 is TGTGCCAGCAGCCAAGATGTGGGTCAGCCCCAGCATTTT. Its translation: CASSQDVGQPQHF.

The CDR3 DNA reads TGCAGCGGTCTATCCGGGACAGGGGACGACGAGCAGTACTTC. This sequence encodes CSGLSGTGDDEQYF. V is TRBV29-1 and J is TRBJ2-7, with 10 bases aligning to TRBD1. The CDR3 extends over 14 amino acids. Trimming at V came to 7 bases and at J to 5 bases, leaving 11 bases not matched to a gene. Germline CDR1 SQVTM, CDR2 ANQGSEA.

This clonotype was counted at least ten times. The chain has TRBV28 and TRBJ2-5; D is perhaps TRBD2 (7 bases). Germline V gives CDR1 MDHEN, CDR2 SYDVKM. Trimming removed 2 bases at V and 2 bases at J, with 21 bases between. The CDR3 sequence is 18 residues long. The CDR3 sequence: CASSLKAGEGGPQETQYF. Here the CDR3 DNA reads TGTGCCAGCAGTTTAAAGGCCGGGGAGGGGGGGCCGCAAGAGACCCAGTACTTC.

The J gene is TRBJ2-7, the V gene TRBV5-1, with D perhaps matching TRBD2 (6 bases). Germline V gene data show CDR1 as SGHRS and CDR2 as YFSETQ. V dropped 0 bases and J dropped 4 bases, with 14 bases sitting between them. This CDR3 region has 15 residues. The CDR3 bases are TGCGCCAGCAGCTTGGGTTTGACGGGAGCGTACGAGCAGTACTTC. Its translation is CASSLGLTGAYEQYF.

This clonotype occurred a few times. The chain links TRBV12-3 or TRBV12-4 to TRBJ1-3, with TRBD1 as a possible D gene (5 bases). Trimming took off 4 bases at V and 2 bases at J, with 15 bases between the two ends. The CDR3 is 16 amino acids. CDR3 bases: TGTGCCAGCAGTTGGGGGGTTTGGGGAGCTGGAAACACCATATATTTT. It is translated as CASSWGVWGAGNTIYF.

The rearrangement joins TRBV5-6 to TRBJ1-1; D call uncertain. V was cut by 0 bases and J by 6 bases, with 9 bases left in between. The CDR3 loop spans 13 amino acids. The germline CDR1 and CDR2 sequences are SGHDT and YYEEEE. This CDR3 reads CASSLGQKPEAFF. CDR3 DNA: TGTGCCAGCAGCTTGGGGCAGAAACCTGAAGCTTTCTTT.

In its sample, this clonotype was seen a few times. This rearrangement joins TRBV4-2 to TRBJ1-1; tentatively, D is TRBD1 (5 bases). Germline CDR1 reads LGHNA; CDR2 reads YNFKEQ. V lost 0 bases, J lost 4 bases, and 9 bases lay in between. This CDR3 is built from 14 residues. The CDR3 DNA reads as TGTGCCAGCAGCCAAGATGGGGGGGTCACTGAAGCTTTCTTT. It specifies CASSQDGGVTEAFF.

CDR3 protein: CAWSPRRGVHLQETQYF. The DNA for the CDR3 is TGTGCCTGGAGCCCCCGGAGAGGCGTCCACCTGCAAGAGACCCAGTACTTC. V and J are TRBV30 and TRBJ2-5; D gene uncertain. The CDR3 totals 17 residues. Germline loops: CDR1 GTSNPN, CDR2 SVGIG (reference sequence). Trimming left V 3 bases short and J 2 bases short, with 22 bases between.

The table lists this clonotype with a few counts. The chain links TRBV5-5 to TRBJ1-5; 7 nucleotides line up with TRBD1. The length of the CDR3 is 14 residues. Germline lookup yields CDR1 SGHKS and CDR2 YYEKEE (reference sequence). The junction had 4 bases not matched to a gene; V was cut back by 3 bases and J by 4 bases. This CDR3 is CASSWGQLNQPQHF. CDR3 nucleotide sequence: TGTGCCAGCAGCTGGGGACAGCTTAATCAGCCCCAGCATTTT.

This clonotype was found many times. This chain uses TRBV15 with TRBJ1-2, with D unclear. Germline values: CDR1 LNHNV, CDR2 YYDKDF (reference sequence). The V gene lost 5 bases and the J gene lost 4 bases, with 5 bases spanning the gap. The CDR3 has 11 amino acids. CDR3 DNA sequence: TGTGCCACCAGCGGAATCTATGGCTACACCTTC. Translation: CATSGIYGYTF.

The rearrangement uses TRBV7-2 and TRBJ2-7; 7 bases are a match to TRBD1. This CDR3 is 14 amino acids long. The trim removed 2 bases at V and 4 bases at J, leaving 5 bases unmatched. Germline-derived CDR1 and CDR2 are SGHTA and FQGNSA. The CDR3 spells CASSLYRGPYEQYF. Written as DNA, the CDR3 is TGTGCCAGCAGCTTATACAGGGGCCCTTACGAGCAGTACTTC.

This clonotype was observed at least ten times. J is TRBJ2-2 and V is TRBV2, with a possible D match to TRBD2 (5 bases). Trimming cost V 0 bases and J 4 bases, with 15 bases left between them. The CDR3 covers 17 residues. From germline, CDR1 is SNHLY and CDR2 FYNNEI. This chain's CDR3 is CASSEAHLAPGTGELFF. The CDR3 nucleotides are TGTGCCAGCAGTGAAGCGCATCTAGCCCCGGGCACCGGGGAGCTGTTTTTT.